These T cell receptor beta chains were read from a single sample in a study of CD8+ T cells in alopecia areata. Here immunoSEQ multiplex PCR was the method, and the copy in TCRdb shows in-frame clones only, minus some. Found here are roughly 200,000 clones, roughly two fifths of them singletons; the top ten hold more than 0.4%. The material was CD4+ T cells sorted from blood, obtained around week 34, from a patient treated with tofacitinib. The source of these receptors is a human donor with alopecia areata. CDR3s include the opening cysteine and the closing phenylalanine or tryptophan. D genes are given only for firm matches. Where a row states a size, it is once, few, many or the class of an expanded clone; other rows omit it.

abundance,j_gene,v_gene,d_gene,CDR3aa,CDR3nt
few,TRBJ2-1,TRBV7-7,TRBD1,CASSPGTGGLDEQFF,TGTGCCAGCAGCCCCGGGACAGGGGGTTTGGATGAGCAGTTCTTC
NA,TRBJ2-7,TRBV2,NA,CASSERRAWDF,TGTGCCAGCAGTGAAAGGCGGGCGTGGGACTTC
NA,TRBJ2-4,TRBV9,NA,CASSVGGQAVNIQYF,TGTGCCAGCAGCGTAGGTGGGCAGGCCGTTAACATTCAGTACTTC
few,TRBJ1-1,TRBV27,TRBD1,CASSTDRVEEPNTEAFF,TGTGCCAGCAGTACGGACAGGGTGGAGGAGCCGAACACTGAAGCTTTCTTT
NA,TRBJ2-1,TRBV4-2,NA,CASSQGRNEQFF,TGTGCCAGCAGCCAAGGGAGAAATGAGCAGTTCTTC
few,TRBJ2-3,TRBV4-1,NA,CASSQESGDTQYF,TGCGCCAGCAGCCAAGAGTCCGGAGATACGCAGTATTTT
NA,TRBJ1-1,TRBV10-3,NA,CAISDRGSAEAFF,TGTGCCATCAGTGATCGGGGCAGCGCTGAAGCTTTCTTT
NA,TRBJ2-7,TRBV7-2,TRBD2,CASSFAGGPYEQYF,TGTGCCAGCAGCTTTGCGGGAGGGCCCTACGAGCAGTACTTC
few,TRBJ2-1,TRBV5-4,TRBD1,CASSFPPGQGPNEQFF,TGTGCCAGCAGCTTCCCCCCGGGACAGGGGCCCAATGAGCAGTTCTTC
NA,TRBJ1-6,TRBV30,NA,CAWSVAGFDSPLHF,TGTGCCTGGAGTGTAGCGGGATTTGATTCACCCCTCCACTTT
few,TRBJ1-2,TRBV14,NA,CASSQAGGRGNGYTF,TGTGCCAGCAGCCAAGCCGGGGGGCGAGGCAATGGCTACACCTTC
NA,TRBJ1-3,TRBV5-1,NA,CASSEGGFSGAGNTIYF,TGCGCCAGCAGCGAAGGGGGATTCTCAGGTGCCGGAAACACCATATATTTT
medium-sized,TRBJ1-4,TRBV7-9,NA,CASSAVGGSEKLFF,TGTGCCAGCAGCGCAGTCGGTGGGTCCGAAAAACTGTTTTTT
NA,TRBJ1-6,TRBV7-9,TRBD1,CASSRRDRSYSPLHF,TGTGCCAGCAGCCGACGGGACAGGTCTTATTCACCCCTCCACTTT
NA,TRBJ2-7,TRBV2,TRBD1,CASSSDRGAYEQYF,TGTGCCAGCAGTTCGGACAGGGGAGCCTACGAGCAGTACTTC
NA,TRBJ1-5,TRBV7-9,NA,CASSLGRGDQPQHF,TGTGCCAGCAGCTTAGGCAGGGGAGATCAGCCCCAGCATTTT
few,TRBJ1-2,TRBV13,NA,CASSLVDGDSGYTF,TGTGCCAGCAGCTTAGTGGACGGTGATAGCGGCTACACCTTC
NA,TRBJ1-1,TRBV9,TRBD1,CASSPRTGEGTEAFF,TGTGCCAGCAGCCCACGGACAGGGGAGGGCACTGAAGCTTTCTTT
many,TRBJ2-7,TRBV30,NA,CAWTGTLSSYEQYF,TGTGCCTGGACAGGGACTTTGAGCTCCTACGAGCAGTACTTC
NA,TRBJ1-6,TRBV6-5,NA,CASSYSSPPNSPLHF,TGTGCCAGCAGTTACTCGAGTCCTCCAAATTCACCCCTCCACTTT
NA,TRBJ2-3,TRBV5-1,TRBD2,CASSLVSGSDTQYF,TGCGCCAGCAGCTTGGTTAGCGGGTCGGATACGCAGTATTTT
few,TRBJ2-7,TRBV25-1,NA,CASSASYEQYF,TGTGCCAGCAGTGCCAGCTACGAGCAGTACTTC
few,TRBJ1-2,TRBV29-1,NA,CSAYNTGIGYTF,TGCAGCGCCTATAATACAGGGATCGGCTACACCTTC
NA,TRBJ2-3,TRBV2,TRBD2,CASSSVAGADTQYF,TGTGCCAGCAGTTCGGTAGCGGGGGCAGATACGCAGTATTTT
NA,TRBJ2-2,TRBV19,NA,CASSILQDTGELFF,TGTGCCAGTAGTATACTACAAGACACCGGGGAGCTGTTTTTT
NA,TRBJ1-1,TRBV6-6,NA,CASSYSAATEAFF,TGTGCCAGCAGTTACTCGGCGGCTACTGAAGCTTTCTTT
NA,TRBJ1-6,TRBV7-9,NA,CASNGAGNSPLHF,TGTGCCAGCAACGGGGCAGGTAATTCACCCCTCCACTTT
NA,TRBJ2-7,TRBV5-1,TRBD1,CASSLGTGVYEQYF,TGCGCCAGCAGCTTGGGGACAGGGGTATACGAGCAGTACTTC
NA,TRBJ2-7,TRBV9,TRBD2,CASSRAGGSSYEQYF,TGTGCCAGCAGCCGAGCGGGGGGGAGCTCCTACGAGCAGTACTTC
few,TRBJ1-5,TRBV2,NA,CASSEPLNQPQHF,TGTGCCAGCAGCGAACCCCTGAATCAGCCCCAGCATTTT
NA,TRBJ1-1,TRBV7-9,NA,CASSFSENTEAFF,TGTGCCAGCAGCTTCTCGGAGAACACTGAAGCTTTCTTT
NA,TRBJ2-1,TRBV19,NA,CASSISRGLNEQFF,TGTGCCAGTAGTATATCTAGGGGTCTCAATGAGCAGTTCTTC
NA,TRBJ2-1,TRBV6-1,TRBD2,CASSEVGSGTYNEQFF,TGTGCCAGCAGTGAAGTGGGAAGCGGGACCTACAATGAGCAGTTCTTC
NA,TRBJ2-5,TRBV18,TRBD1,CASSPGSAGGSGTQYF,TGTGCCAGCTCACCAGGGTCGGCAGGGGGCTCGGGGACCCAGTACTTC
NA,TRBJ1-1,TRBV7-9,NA,CASSQGQTDTEAFF,TGTGCCAGCAGCCAAGGACAGACGGACACTGAAGCTTTCTTT
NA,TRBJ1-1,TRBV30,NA,CAWSVRVAGDTEAFF,TGTGCCTGGAGTGTACGGGTAGCCGGGGACACTGAAGCTTTCTTT
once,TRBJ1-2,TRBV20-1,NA,CSARISPPDTF,TGCAGTGCTAGAATTTCACCTCCCGACACTTTC
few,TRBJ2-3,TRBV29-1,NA,CSVDYGTKNTDTQYF,TGCAGCGTTGACTACGGGACAAAGAACACAGATACGCAGTATTTT
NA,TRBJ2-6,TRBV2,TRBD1,CASSEDRAGANVLTF,TGTGCCAGCAGTGAGGACAGGGCTGGGGCCAACGTCCTGACTTTC